This T cell receptor (beta chain) stems from a study of cytomegalovirus exposure and HLA in healthy donors. Study conclusions and caveats: There were several of the most significant clusters that appeared linked to common viral pathogens in a later analysis.

This PCR relied on a set of 60 Vbeta primers and 13 Jbeta primers. Profiled with immunoSEQ multiplex PCR; TCRdb holds only in-frame clones, not every one. The sample holds roughly 190,000 clones, about 87% seen once. On this clone: Antigen unknown.

The sample consisted of PBMCs. The TCR was taken from a man aged 30 to 45 in good health and CMV-seronegative.

The CDR3 DNA sequence: TGTGCCATCAGTGAGTCGGCAGGGGGTTTGGATTCACCCCTCCACTTT. It codes for CAISESAGGLDSPLHF. The chain combines TRBV10-3 with TRBJ1-6, with TRBD1 matching 7 bases. The CDR3 runs 16 residues. The junction had 7 bases not matched to a gene; V was cut back by 0 bases and J by 8 bases. Germline V gene lookup returns CDR1 ENHRY and CDR2 SYGVKD.